A single sample is the source of the 21 T cell receptor beta chains below, sequenced in a study of identical twins. Via MiXCR, TCRdb re-called the 5' RACE reads, giving one row per CDR3 protein. The data hold about 570,000 distinct CDR3 sequences, with roughly 9.5% observed a single time. These same data were also listed under a study on yellow fever vaccine responses in identical twins.

Sequencing input: PBMCs. The origin of the receptors is a woman younger than 35 in good health.

This clonotype was seen ten or more times. The junction differs from germline at one of its ends, possibly a read error. V is TRBV12-3 or TRBV12-4 and J is TRBJ2-2; TRBD2 might be the D (5 bases). The CDR3 is 15 amino acids. This chain's CDR3 is CASKWRPSDTGELFF. The CDR3 nucleotides are TGTGCCAGCAAGTGGAGGCCCTCTGACACTGGGGAGCTGTTTTTT.

This clonotype was picked up many times. The rearrangement uses TRBV6-4 and TRBJ2-3, with D possibly matching TRBD2 (5 bases). Germline V gives CDR1 MRHNA, CDR2 SNTAGT. CDR3 length: 11 residues. Trimming took off 8 bases at V and 5 bases at J, with 8 bases between the two ends. CDR3 loop: CASREGDTQYF. The CDR3 DNA follows: TGTGCCAGCCGGGAAGGAGATACGCAGTATTTT.

This clonotype was found a few times. The chain has TRBV11-2 and TRBJ2-7; 11 positions agree with TRBD2. CDR3 length: 14 amino acids. J lost 6 bases, V lost 6 bases, and 7 bases had no gene match. Germline lookup yields CDR1 SGHAT and CDR2 FQNNGV. Here the CDR3 reads CASSIAGGPSEQYF. For the CDR3, the DNA is TGTGCCAGCAGTATAGCGGGAGGGCCCAGCGAGCAGTACTTC.

There are a few counts of this clonotype. The chain links TRBV6-1 to TRBJ2-5; TRBD1 might be the D (7 bases). CDR3 length equals 17 residues. V shed 1 base and J shed 0 bases, with 15 bases lying between them. Germline loops: CDR1 MNHNS, CDR2 SASEGT. The CDR3, as DNA: TGTGCCAGCAGTGAAGGCCCCAGGGGGACTTACCAAGAGACCCAGTACTTC. This codes for CASSEGPRGTYQETQYF.

The chain couples TRBV3-1 to TRBJ2-4, with D possibly being TRBD1 or TRBD2 (6 bases each). The germline V gene has CDR1 LGHDT and CDR2 YNNKEL (reference sequence). V was shortened by 0 bases and J by 9 bases, with 18 bases between the two germline ends. The length of the CDR3 is 16 residues. CDR3 nucleotide sequence: TGTGCCAGCAGCCAAGATCTGGGGGGCCCATTAAGCATTCAGTACTTC. This encodes CASSQDLGGPLSIQYF. Filled out from reference TRBV3-1 and TRBJ2-4, the complete variable domain reads DTAVSQTPKYLVTQMGNDKSIKCEQNLGHDTMYWYKQDSKKFLKIMFSYNNKELIINETVPNRFSPKSPDKAHLNLHINSLELGDSAVYFCASSQDLGGPLSIQYFGAGTRLSVL.

This clonotype was observed a few times. The V gene is TRBV4-2, the J gene TRBJ2-5; TRBD2 aligns across 10 bases. Unmatched junction bases numbered 2, after V lost 0 bases and J lost 7 bases. This CDR3 has 14 amino acids. The germline gives CDR1 LGHNA, CDR2 YNFKEQ. The CDR3 region is CASSQDLAGATQYF. In nucleotides, the CDR3 is TGTGCCAGCAGCCAAGATCTAGCGGGGGCGACCCAGTACTTC.

There are a few counts of this clonotype. The CDR3 bases are TGTGCCAGCAGCCGATGGAAGGGCACCGGGGAGCTGTTTTTT. It codes for CASSRWKGTGELFF. The chain uses TRBV7-9 and TRBJ2-2; the D is unclear. Trimming stripped 5 bases from V and 4 bases from J, with 11 bases between. The length of the CDR3 is 14 residues. CDR1 is SEHNR, CDR2 FQNEAQ, per germline (reference sequence).

The sample holds many counts of this clonotype. This chain connects TRBV4-3 to TRBJ2-5; D might be TRBD1 (6 bases). The V end was cut by 0 bases, the J end by 3 bases, with 8 bases between. CDR1 is LGHNA, CDR2 YSLEER, per germline. This CDR3 is built from 14 residues. The CDR3, as DNA: TGCGCCAGCAGCCAAGACAGGACAGAAGAGACCCAGTACTTC. Amino acid sequence: CASSQDRTEETQYF.

The V call is TRBV5-5, the J call TRBJ2-3; 9 bases line up with TRBD2. Trimming cost V 0 bases and J 2 bases; bases outside gene matches: 7. The CDR3 has 17 amino acids. CDR1 is SGHKS and CDR2 is YYEKEE in the germline V gene (reference sequence). The CDR3 DNA reads TGTGCCAGCAGCTTGGCCGGGGTAGCGGGGGCCACAGATACGCAGTATTTT. Translating it yields CASSLAGVAGATDTQYF.

This clonotype was recorded many times. The chain combines TRBV6-5 with TRBJ2-2, with 8 positions matching TRBD1. The ends lost 2 bases at V and 6 bases at J; junction bases unmatched: 8. The CDR3 spans 16 residues. CDR1 and CDR2 (germline): MNHEY, SVGAGI. CDR3 sequence: CASSYRAGGLSGELFF. The CDR3 DNA is TGTGCCAGCAGTTACCGGGCAGGGGGCTTATCCGGGGAGCTGTTTTTT.

This clonotype was seen a handful of times. The CDR3 is CSVVWTPSGELFF. The CDR3 DNA reads as TGCAGCGTTGTTTGGACCCCTAGCGGGGAGCTGTTTTTT. The chain uses TRBV29-1 and TRBJ2-2; D is uncertain. V lost 4 bases, J lost 7 bases, and 13 bases lay in between. The germline CDR1 and CDR2 sequences are SQVTM and ANQGSEA. The CDR3 length is 13 residues.

This clonotype occurred many times. CDR3 nucleotides: TGTGCCAGCAGCTTAGCGTACAGGCCGGGACAAAACACAGATACGCAGTATTTT. This gives the protein CASSLAYRPGQNTDTQYF. The chain couples TRBV7-8 to TRBJ2-3, with D perhaps matching TRBD1 (6 bases). This CDR3 region has 18 residues. Trimming stripped 0 bases from V and 2 bases from J, with 18 bases between. Germline values: CDR1 SGHVS, CDR2 FQNEAQ.

The V and J genes are TRBV11-1 and TRBJ2-3; possibly TRBD1 or TRBD2 for D (5 bases each). The ends were cut back, 0 bases at V and 4 bases at J, with 11 bases in the middle. CDR1 and CDR2 (germline): SGHAT, FQDESV (reference sequence). This CDR3 is 15 amino acids long. The chain's CDR3 is CASSLAPGPSDTQYF. The CDR3 coding sequence is TGTGCCAGCAGCTTAGCCCCGGGACCTTCAGATACGCAGTATTTT.

This clonotype appeared a few times. J is TRBJ2-3 and V is TRBV7-2; D uncertain. From germline, CDR1 is SGHTA and CDR2 FQGNSA. The CDR3 has 15 residues. V dropped 5 bases and J dropped 2 bases, with 14 bases sitting between them. CDR3 in DNA: TGTGCCAGCAGCCTAACTGGGATTGTCACAGATACGCAGTATTTT. This translates into CASSLTGIVTDTQYF.

This clonotype was detected only a few times. The J gene is TRBJ2-7, the V gene TRBV4-1, with D possibly being TRBD1 or TRBD2 (5 bases each). Germline CDR1 and CDR2: MGHRA and YSYEKL. The CDR3 sequence is 16 residues long. Trimming took 4 bases from V and 2 from J, leaving 18 bases between them. The CDR3 bases are TGCGCCAGCAGCCCCTACTTCGGGGCGGACGCCTACGAGCAGTACTTC. Protein product: CASSPYFGADAYEQYF.

This sequence joins TRBV20-1 and TRBJ2-7, with a tentative D call TRBD1 (6 bases). The CDR3 covers 15 residues. Trimming left V 6 bases short and J 2 bases short, with 20 bases between. Germline CDR1 reads DFQATT; CDR2 reads SNEGSKA (reference sequence). This CDR3 reads CSAPLGHTNPYEQYF. In DNA form, the CDR3 reads TGCAGTGCCCCACTGGGACATACCAACCCCTACGAGCAGTACTTC.

Remarks on this clonotype: A read error may produce the germline difference seen at one junction end. The genes are TRBV12-3 or TRBV12-4 and TRBJ2-5; 14 positions agree with TRBD2. The CDR3 runs 19 residues. The CDR3 protein is CACSMGLAGDSSVWETQYF. The CDR3, as DNA: TGTGCCTGCAGTATGGGACTAGCGGGAGATTCGTCTGTCTGGGAGACCCAGTACTTC.

This clonotype was counted a few times. This sequence joins TRBV20-1 and TRBJ2-1; D may be TRBD2 (5 bases). The CDR3 is 16 residues long. Germline CDR1 and CDR2: DFQATT and SNEGSKA (reference sequence). Trimming stripped 0 bases from V and 7 bases from J, with 19 bases between. The CDR3 DNA sequence: TGCAGTGCTAGAGACCCAGGCTCGGAGAGGGTTAATGAGCAGTTCTTC. Translating gives CSARDPGSERVNEQFF.

This clonotype was found a few times. The rearrangement links TRBV19 to TRBJ2-7; TRBD2 aligns across 8 bases. Germline CDR1 is LNHDA and CDR2 is SQIVND (reference sequence). Trimming removed 5 bases from V and 3 bases from J; junction bases left unmatched: 6. This CDR3 contains 14 residues. The CDR3 region has the DNA TGTGCCAGTAGTGAAGTAGCGGGGATCTACGAGCAGTACTTC. It translates to CASSEVAGIYEQYF.

This clonotype was counted only a few times. The V call is TRBV4-1, the J call TRBJ1-4; perhaps TRBD1 as D (6 bases). CDR3 size: 16 residues. Germline loops: CDR1 MGHRA, CDR2 YSYEKL. Deletions cut 3 bases from V and 0 bases from J, with 11 bases between. CDR3 coding DNA: TGCGCCAGCAGCCACGACAGGAGTGCAACTAATGAAAAACTGTTTTTT. As protein: CASSHDRSATNEKLFF.

This clonotype has more than one count but fewer than ten. The chain joins TRBV20-1 to TRBJ1-6, with D uncertain. Trimming stripped 2 bases from V and 9 bases from J, with 14 bases between. The germline V gene encodes CDR1 DFQATT and CDR2 SNEGSKA (reference sequence). This CDR3 is built from 14 residues. The CDR3 bases are TGCAGTGCTAGATCTGGTCCACGGAGTTCACCCCTCCACTTT. Translating it yields CSARSGPRSSPLHF.